Detailed here is one T cell receptor beta chain. This sample is drawn from a study of preoperative IRX-2 immunotherapy in early breast cancer. V shed 5 bases and J shed 3 bases, with 6 bases lying between them. The CDR3 has 12 residues. Germline values: CDR1 MNHEY, CDR2 SVGAGI. Treatment described: preoperative locoregional IRX-2 cytokine immunotherapy. Preoperative locoregional IRX-2 cytokine immunotherapy was tested in the phase Ib source study. Clones were sequenced by immunoSEQ multiplex PCR, and TCRdb holds only the in-frame ones, with some missing. This table holds under 25,000 clones, roughly 96% found once.

The TCR sequence derives from a human donor with breast cancer. The material sequenced was tumor tissue, taken after IRX-2 immunotherapy. The rearrangement links TRBV6-5 to TRBJ2-3, with D uncertain. The CDR3 loop is CASSTTTDTQYF. In nucleotides, the CDR3 is TGTGCCAGCAGTACCACGACAGATACGCAGTATTTT.